Below, one T cell receptor beta chain is given with its context. In germline, CDR1 is SGHRS, CDR2 YFSETQ. The CDR3 loop spans 17 amino acids. V was pared by 4 bases and J by 5 bases, with 7 bases of the junction left unmatched. This sample was taken from a study of cytomegalovirus exposure and HLA in healthy donors. Clones were read by immunoSEQ multiplex PCR, and TCRdb kept only the in-frame ones, dropping some. The sample contains 130,000 to 150,000 clones, almost 85% of which appear only once. The source is a woman aged 25 to 39 in good health and CMV-seronegative. Sequencing was carried out using PBMCs. This chain joins TRBV5-1 and TRBJ2-3, with 16 positions matching TRBD2. Here the CDR3 reads CASSTGTSGGAKDTQYF. In DNA form, the CDR3 reads TGCGCCAGCAGCACCGGGACTAGCGGGGGGGCGAAAGATACGCAGTATTTT.